What follows are 15 T cell receptor beta chains derived from one specimen sequenced in a study of blood T cell repertoires in COVID-19. Profiled with immunoSEQ multiplex PCR; TCRdb holds only in-frame clones, not every one. The data show around 160,000 clones, about 87% seen once. The specimen sequenced was peripheral blood. The receptor source for this set is a woman in her seventies with COVID-19, enrolled during active disease.

V is TRBV6-5 and J is TRBJ2-1; TRBD2 aligns across 9 bases. The CDR3 sequence is 15 residues long. The V and J ends lost 6 bases and 7 bases, in that order; junction bases with no gene match: 10. From germline, CDR1 is MNHEY and CDR2 SVGAGI. The CDR3 DNA follows: TGTGCCAGCAGGCGGAGCGGGGGGCCGGGTAATGAGCAGTTCTTC. Its translation is CASRRSGGPGNEQFF.

A few counts support this clone. V gene TRBV19 combines with J gene TRBJ1-4; D unclear. The CDR3 totals 11 residues. Germline assignment: CDR1 LNHDA and CDR2 SQIVND (reference sequence). V lost 7 bases and J lost 4, with 4 bases in between. As DNA, the CDR3 is TGTGCCAGTACCGTTAATGAAAAACTGTTTTTT. Its protein product is CASTVNEKLFF.

The rearrangement uses TRBV7-3 and TRBJ2-5; 8 bases are a match to TRBD1. The CDR3 length is 16 residues. Per the germline V gene, CDR1 is SGHTA and CDR2 is FQGTGA. The V and J ends lost 1 base and 5 bases, in that order; junction bases with no gene match: 9. The DNA of the CDR3 is TGTGCCAGCAGCTTAAGGACCAGGGGGCGCGAGGAGACCCAGTACTTC. Translated, it gives CASSLRTRGREETQYF.

The J gene is TRBJ2-7, the V gene TRBV27; no reliable D call. The CDR3 consists of 13 residues. The V and J ends lost 6 bases and 4 bases respectively, with 13 bases between them. The germline CDR1 and CDR2 sequences are MNHEY and SMNVEV (reference sequence). The CDR3, as DNA: TGTGCCAGCAGCATCCTCCCCGGGTACGAGCAGTACTTC. Translation: CASSILPGYEQYF.

The rearrangement uses TRBV2 and TRBJ2-1, with 9 bases fitting TRBD2. The trim removed 3 bases at V and 8 bases at J, leaving 5 bases unmatched. Germline V lookup: CDR1 SNHLY, CDR2 FYNNEI. This CDR3 has 14 residues. The CDR3 spells CASSERGGSHEQFF. The CDR3 DNA sequence: TGTGCCAGCAGTGAGCGGGGGGGGTCCCATGAGCAGTTCTTC.

The rearrangement uses TRBV28 and TRBJ1-2; 7 positions agree with TRBD1. Germline V gene lookup returns CDR1 MDHEN and CDR2 SYDVKM. The CDR3 runs 14 residues. The V gene end was trimmed by 7 bases and the J gene end by 5 bases; junction bases not matched to a gene: 10. The CDR3 region has the DNA TGTGCCAGCACAAGACAGGGTCAGGTTTATGGCTACACCTTC. Protein product: CASTRQGQVYGYTF.

The V gene is TRBV10-3, the J gene TRBJ1-6; D ambiguous. Germline V gene lookup returns CDR1 ENHRY and CDR2 SYGVKD. Trimming stripped 3 bases from V and 0 bases from J, with 21 bases between. The CDR3 consists of 20 residues. The CDR3 coding sequence is TGTGCCATCAGTGATCTGCAAGCTGGAGCCCCGAGCTCCTATAATTCACCCCTCCACTTT. Translating it yields CAISDLQAGAPSSYNSPLHF.

The count of this clone is one. The chain uses TRBV4-1 and TRBJ2-1, with 9 bases aligning to TRBD1. This CDR3 region has 17 residues. V lost 4 bases, J lost 1 base, and 8 bases stayed unmatched. Germline V gene sequence: CDR1 MGHRA, CDR2 YSYEKL. The CDR3 region has the DNA TGCGCCAGCAGCCGGTCACAGGGGGCTTGGTCCTACAATGAGCAGTTCTTC. Translation gives CASSRSQGAWSYNEQFF.

The rearrangement uses TRBV28 and TRBJ1-2, with 7 bases fitting TRBD1. The CDR3 runs to 12 residues. Trimming removed 8 bases from V and 4 bases from J; junction bases left unmatched: 4. Germline values: CDR1 MDHEN, CDR2 SYDVKM. The CDR3 DNA reads as TGTGCCAGCGGCCCAGGGGGCTATGGCTACACCTTC. The encoded protein is CASGPGGYGYTF.

This clone was counted a few times. The rearrangement uses TRBV10-1 and TRBJ2-1; the match to TRBD1 covers 7 bases. Per germline, CDR1 WNHNN and CDR2 SYGVQD (reference sequence). V shed 4 bases and J 6 bases; nucleotides not matched to a gene: 9. CDR3 size: 15 residues. The DNA of the CDR3 is TGCGCCAGCAGTGCAGGGACAGCACAAACCAATGAGCAGTTCTTC. Encoded protein: CASSAGTAQTNEQFF.

This sequence joins TRBV9 and TRBJ2-3, with 7 positions matching TRBD1. J lost 1 base, V lost 2 bases, and 7 bases had no gene match. The CDR3 extends over 16 amino acids. Per germline, CDR1 SGDLS and CDR2 YYNGEE. This chain's CDR3 is CASSVGKGAGTDTQYF. CDR3 nucleotide sequence: TGTGCCAGCAGCGTTGGGAAGGGGGCGGGCACAGATACGCAGTATTTT.

The chain links TRBV28 to TRBJ1-4; 7 bases line up with TRBD1. V was pared by 4 bases and J by 7 bases, with 15 bases of the junction left unmatched. The CDR3 has 17 residues. Germline assignment: CDR1 MDHEN and CDR2 SYDVKM. In DNA form, the CDR3 reads TGTGCCAGCAGTTCCAACAAAGACCGGGACAGTCGTGAAAAACTGTTTTTT. This gives the protein CASSSNKDRDSREKLFF.

The chain carries TRBV28 and TRBJ1-6, with D hard to call. Trimming took 2 bases from V and 10 from J, leaving 15 bases between them. The CDR3 has 15 residues. CDR1 MDHEN and CDR2 SYDVKM come from the germline V gene. The CDR3 DNA reads as TGTGCCAGCAGTTTACCCCCTCTTACGGAGTCACCCCTCCACTTT. It codes for CASSLPPLTESPLHF.

The chain uses TRBV5-8 and TRBJ1-6; D perhaps matches TRBD1 (6 bases). Germline V gene data show CDR1 as SGHTS and CDR2 as YDEGEE. This CDR3 has 14 amino acids. V lost 4 bases, J lost 9 bases, and 14 bases lay in between. The CDR3 region has the DNA TGTGCCAGCAGCCCCCGTGCCAGGGGTTCACCCCTCCACTTT. Translated: CASSPRARGSPLHF.

This clone was seen once. The rearrangement joins TRBV27 to TRBJ2-7; D remains unclear. V was cut by 1 base and J by 0 bases, with 7 bases left in between. In germline, CDR1 is MNHEY, CDR2 SMNVEV (reference sequence). The CDR3 contains 14 residues. CDR3 DNA sequence: TGTGCCAGCAGTTTATACTTACTCTCCTACGAGCAGTACTTC. It is translated as CASSLYLLSYEQYF.